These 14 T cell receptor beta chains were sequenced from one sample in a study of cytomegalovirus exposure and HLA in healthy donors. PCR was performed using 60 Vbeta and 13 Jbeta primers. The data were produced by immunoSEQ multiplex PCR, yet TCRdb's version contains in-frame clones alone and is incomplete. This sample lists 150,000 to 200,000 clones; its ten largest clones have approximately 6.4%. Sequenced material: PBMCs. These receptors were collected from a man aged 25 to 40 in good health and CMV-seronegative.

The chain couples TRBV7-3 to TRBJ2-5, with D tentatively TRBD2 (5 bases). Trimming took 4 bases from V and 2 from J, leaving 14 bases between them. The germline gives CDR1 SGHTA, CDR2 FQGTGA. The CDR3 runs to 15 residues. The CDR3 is CASSSLGSEQETQYF. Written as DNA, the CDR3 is TGTGCCAGCAGCTCGCTGGGGAGCGAGCAAGAGACCCAGTACTTC.

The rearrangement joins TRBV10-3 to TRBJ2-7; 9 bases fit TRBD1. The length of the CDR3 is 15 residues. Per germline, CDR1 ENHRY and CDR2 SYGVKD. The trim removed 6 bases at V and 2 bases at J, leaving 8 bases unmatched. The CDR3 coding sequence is TGTGCCATCAGGGAAGCCGGGACAGGGCCCTACGAGCAGTACTTC. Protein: CAIREAGTGPYEQYF.

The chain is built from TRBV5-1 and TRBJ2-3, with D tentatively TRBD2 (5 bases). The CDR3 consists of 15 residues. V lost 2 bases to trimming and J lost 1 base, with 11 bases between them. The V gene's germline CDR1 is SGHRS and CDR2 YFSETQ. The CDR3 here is CASSFGGLRTDTQYF. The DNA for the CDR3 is TGCGCCAGCAGCTTTGGTGGACTCCGCACAGATACGCAGTATTTT.

CDR3 amino acids: CASSMLGRGNSDTQYF. As DNA, the CDR3 is TGCGCCAGCAGCATGCTAGGCAGGGGAAATTCAGATACGCAGTATTTT. The chain employs TRBV5-1 and TRBJ2-3; D possibly corresponds to TRBD1 (6 bases). Trimming stripped 4 bases from V and 4 bases from J, with 19 bases between. CDR3 length equals 16 residues. Germline CDR1 reads SGHRS; CDR2 reads YFSETQ.

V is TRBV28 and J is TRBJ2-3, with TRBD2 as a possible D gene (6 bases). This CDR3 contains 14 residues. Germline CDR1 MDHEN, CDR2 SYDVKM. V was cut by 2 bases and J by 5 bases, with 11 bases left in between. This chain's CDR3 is CASSLGGDGDTQYF. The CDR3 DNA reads TGTGCCAGCAGTTTAGGAGGGGATGGAGATACGCAGTATTTT.

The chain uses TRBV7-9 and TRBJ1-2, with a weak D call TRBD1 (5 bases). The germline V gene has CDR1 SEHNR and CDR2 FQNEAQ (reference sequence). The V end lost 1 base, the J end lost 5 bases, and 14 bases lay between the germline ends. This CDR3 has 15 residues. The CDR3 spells CASSLGQGGYYGYTF. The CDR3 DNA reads TGTGCCAGCAGCTTAGGGCAGGGCGGCTATTATGGCTACACCTTC.

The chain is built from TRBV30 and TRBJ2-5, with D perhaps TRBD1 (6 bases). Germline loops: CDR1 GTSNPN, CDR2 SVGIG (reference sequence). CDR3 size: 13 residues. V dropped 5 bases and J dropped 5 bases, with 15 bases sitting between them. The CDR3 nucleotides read TGTGCCTGGGCCTTGGGGGCGGGCGAGACCCAGTACTTC. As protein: CAWALGAGETQYF.

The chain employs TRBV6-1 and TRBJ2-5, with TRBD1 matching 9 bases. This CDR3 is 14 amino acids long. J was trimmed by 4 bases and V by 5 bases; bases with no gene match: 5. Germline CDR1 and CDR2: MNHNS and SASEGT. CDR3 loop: CASSPGTGRETQYF. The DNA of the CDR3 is TGTGCCAGCAGTCCCGGGACAGGGCGAGAGACCCAGTACTTC.

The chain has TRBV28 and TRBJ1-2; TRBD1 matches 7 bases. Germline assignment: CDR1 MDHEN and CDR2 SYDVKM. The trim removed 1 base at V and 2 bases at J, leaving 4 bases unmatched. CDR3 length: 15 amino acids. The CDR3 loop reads CASSLYRGHNYGYTF. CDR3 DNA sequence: TGTGCCAGCAGTTTATACAGGGGCCACAACTATGGCTACACCTTC.

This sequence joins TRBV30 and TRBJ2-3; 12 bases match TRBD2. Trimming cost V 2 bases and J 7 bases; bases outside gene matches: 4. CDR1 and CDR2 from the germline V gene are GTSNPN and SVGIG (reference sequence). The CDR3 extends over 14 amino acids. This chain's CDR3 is CAWSITSGGNTQYF. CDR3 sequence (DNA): TGTGCCTGGAGTATTACTAGCGGGGGGAATACGCAGTATTTT.

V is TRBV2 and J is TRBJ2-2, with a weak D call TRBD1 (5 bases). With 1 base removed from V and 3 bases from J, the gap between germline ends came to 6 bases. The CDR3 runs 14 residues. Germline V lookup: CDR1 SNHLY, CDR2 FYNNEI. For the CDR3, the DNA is TGTGCCAGCAGTGAAGGGGGCCACACCGGGGAGCTGTTTTTT. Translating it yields CASSEGGHTGELFF. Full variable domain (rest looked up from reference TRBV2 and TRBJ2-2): EPEVTQTPSHQVTQMGQEVILRCVPISNHLYFYWYRQILGQKVEFLVSFYNNEISEKSEIFDDQFSVERPDGSNFTLKIRSTKLEDSAMYFCASSEGGHTGELFFGEGSRLTVL.

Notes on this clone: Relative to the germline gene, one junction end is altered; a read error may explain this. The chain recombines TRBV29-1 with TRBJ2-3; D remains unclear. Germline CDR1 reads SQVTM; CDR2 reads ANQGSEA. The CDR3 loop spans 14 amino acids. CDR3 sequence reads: CSAEDPLRTDTQYF. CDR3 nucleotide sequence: TGCAGCGCTGAAGATCCCCTACGCACAGATACGCAGTATTTT.

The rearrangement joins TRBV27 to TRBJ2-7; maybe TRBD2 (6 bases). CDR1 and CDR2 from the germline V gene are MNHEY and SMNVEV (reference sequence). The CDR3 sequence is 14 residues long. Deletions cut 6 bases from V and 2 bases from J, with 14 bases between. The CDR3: CASRLGTGAYEQYF. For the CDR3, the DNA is TGTGCCAGCAGGCTCGGGACGGGGGCCTACGAGCAGTACTTC.

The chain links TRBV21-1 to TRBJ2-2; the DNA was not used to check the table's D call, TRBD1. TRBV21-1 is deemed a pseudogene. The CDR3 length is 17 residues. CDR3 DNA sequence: TGTGCCAGCAGCACAACGACAGGACCTACGAACACCGGGGAGCTGTTTTTT. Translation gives CASSTTTGPTNTGELFF.